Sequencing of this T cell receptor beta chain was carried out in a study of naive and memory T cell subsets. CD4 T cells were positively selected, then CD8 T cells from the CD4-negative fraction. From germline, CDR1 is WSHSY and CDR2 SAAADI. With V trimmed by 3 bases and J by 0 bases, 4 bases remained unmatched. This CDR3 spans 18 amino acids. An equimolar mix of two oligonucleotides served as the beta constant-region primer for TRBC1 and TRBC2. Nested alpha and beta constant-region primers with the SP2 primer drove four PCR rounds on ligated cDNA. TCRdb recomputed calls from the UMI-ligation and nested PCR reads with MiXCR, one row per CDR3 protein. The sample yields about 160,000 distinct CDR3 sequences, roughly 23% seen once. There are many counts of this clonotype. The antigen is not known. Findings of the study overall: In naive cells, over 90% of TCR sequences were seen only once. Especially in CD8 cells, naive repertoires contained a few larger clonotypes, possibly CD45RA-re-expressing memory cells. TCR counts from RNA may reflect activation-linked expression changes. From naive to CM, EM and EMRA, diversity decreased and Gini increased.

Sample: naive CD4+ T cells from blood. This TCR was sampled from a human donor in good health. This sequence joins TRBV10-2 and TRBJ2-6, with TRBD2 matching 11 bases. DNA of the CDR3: TGCGCCAGCAGTGACCGACTAGCGGGAAACTCTGGGGCCAACGTCCTGACTTTC. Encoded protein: CASSDRLAGNSGANVLTF.